A single sample is the source of the 2 T cell receptor beta chains below, sequenced in a study of neurological immune-mediated disorders. Using its own MiXCR run on the 5' RACE reads, TCRdb lists one record per CDR3 protein. In the table there are about 50,000 distinct CDR3 sequences, 4.5% to 7% of which are singletons. Source material: CD4+ T cells from blood. All receptors come from a woman aged 18-29 years with multiple sclerosis.

At least ten counts were recorded for this clonotype. The genes are TRBV7-2 and TRBJ2-4; 11 bases are a match to TRBD2. The CDR3 is 16 amino acids. Germline V CDR1 and CDR2: SGHTA, FQGNSA. Trimming at V came to 5 bases and at J to 6 bases, leaving 9 bases not matched to a gene. CDR3 DNA: TGTGCCAGCAGCGTTAGCGGGAGGGCCGGGTTAAACATTCAGTACTTC. Its translation is CASSVSGRAGLNIQYF.

This clonotype was picked up many times. The V call is TRBV28, the J call TRBJ2-5, with 10 bases identical to TRBD1. This CDR3 contains 15 residues. After removal of 5 bases from V and 5 bases from J, the junction contained 8 bases not matched to a gene. Germline V CDR1 and CDR2: MDHEN, SYDVKM. Here the CDR3 DNA reads TGTGCCAGCAGTCCACCGACAGGGGGCCAGGAGACCCAGTACTTC. Its protein product is CASSPPTGGQETQYF.